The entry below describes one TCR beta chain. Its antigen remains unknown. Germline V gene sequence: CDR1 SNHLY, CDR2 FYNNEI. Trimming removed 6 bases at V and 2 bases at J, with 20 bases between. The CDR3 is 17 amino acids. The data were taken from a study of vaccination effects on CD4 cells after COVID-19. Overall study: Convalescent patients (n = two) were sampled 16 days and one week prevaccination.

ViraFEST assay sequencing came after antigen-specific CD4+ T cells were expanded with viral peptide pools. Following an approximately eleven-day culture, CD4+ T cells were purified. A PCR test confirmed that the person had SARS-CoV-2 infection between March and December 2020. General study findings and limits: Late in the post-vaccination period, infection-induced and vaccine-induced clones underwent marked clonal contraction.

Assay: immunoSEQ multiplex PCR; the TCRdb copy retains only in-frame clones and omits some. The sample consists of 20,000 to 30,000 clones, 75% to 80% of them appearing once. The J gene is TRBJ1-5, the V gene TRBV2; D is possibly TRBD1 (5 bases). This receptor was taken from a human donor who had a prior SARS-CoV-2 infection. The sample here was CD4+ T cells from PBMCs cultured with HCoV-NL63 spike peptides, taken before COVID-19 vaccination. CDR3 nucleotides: TGTGCCAGCAGCCCCCGGGGGAACAGGCGGGGCAATCAGCCCCAGCATTTT. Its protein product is CASSPRGNRRGNQPQHF. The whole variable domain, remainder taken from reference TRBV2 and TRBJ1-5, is EPEVTQTPSHQVTQMGQEVILRCVPISNHLYFYWYRQILGQKVEFLVSFYNNEISEKSEIFDDQFSVERPDGSNFTLKIRSTKLEDSAMYFCASSPRGNRRGNQPQHFGDGTRLSIL.